These T cell receptor beta chains were read from a single sample in a study of spatial heterogeneity in lung cancer. TCRdb reprocessed the 5' RACE reads with MiXCR, giving one entry per CDR3 protein. The table shows more than 45,000 distinct CDR3 sequences, with approximately 5.3% occurring only once. The starting material was PBMCs, obtained at surgery. The receptors were sampled from a male donor with early-stage non-small cell lung cancer. Both conserved end residues are part of each CDR3. D genes are given only for firm matches. A clone size is listed for some rows: how often the clone was seen (once, few, many), or a class if it is expanded.

V gene	D gene	J gene	clone size	CDR3 protein	CDR3 DNA
TRBV12-3/TRBV12-4	TRBD1	TRBJ2-2	.	CASRTGQGDSTGELFF	TGTGCCAGCAGGACGGGACAGGGGGATAGCACCGGGGAGCTGTTTTTT
TRBV29-1	.	TRBJ1-2	many	CSVGSANYGYTF	TGCAGCGTGGGGTCAGCTAACTATGGCTACACCTTC
TRBV6-2/TRBV6-3	.	TRBJ2-3	.	CASSYSASDADTQYF	TGTGCCAGCAGTTACTCCGCTAGCGACGCAGATACGCAGTATTTT
TRBV3-1	.	TRBJ1-1	many	CASSQDPVLNTEAFF	TGTGCCAGCAGCCAAGATCCCGTACTGAACACTGAAGCTTTCTTT
TRBV3-1	.	TRBJ2-1	many	CASSGDHSSYNEQFF	TGTGCCAGCAGCGGGGACCACAGTTCCTACAATGAGCAGTTCTTC
TRBV27	TRBD2	TRBJ2-2	few	CASSRLAGGTGELFF	TGTGCCAGCAGCCGACTAGCGGGAGGTACCGGGGAGCTGTTTTTT
TRBV2	TRBD2	TRBJ2-1	many	CASSGSGRSSYNEQFF	TGTGCCAGCAGTGGTAGCGGGCGGAGCTCCTACAATGAGCAGTTCTTC
TRBV30	.	TRBJ2-1	many	CAWSVLGEQFF	TGTGCCTGGAGTGTACTGGGTGAGCAGTTCTTC
TRBV28	.	TRBJ2-2	many	CASSYQMNTGELFF	TGTGCCAGCAGTTACCAGATGAACACCGGGGAGCTGTTTTTT
TRBV3-1	.	TRBJ2-7	many	CASSQEKRVKYF	TGTGCCAGCAGCCAAGAGAAGAGGGTGAAGTACTTC
TRBV7-2	.	TRBJ2-1	few	CASSLASWPNNEQFF	TGTGCCAGCAGCTTAGCCAGTTGGCCAAACAATGAGCAGTTCTTC
TRBV18	.	TRBJ2-2	few	CASSPPVYTNTGELFF	TGTGCCAGCTCACCTCCGGTATATACGAACACCGGGGAGCTGTTTTTT
TRBV12-3/TRBV12-4	.	TRBJ1-2	.	CASSGPGPALRYTF	TGTGCCAGCAGTGGGCCGGGGCCGGCCTTGCGCTACACCTTC
TRBV6-5	.	TRBJ1-1	many	CASSFMWNTEAFF	TGTGCCAGCAGTTTTATGTGGAACACTGAAGCTTTCTTT
TRBV28	.	TRBJ2-1	many	CATWGAISYNEQFF	TGTGCCACCTGGGGGGCCATCTCCTACAATGAGCAGTTCTTC
TRBV7-9	TRBD2	TRBJ2-1	few	CASSPEREDYDEQFF	TGTGCCAGCAGCCCCGAGCGGGAGGATTACGATGAGCAGTTCTTC
TRBV9	TRBD2	TRBJ2-1	many	CASSVVGSGRANEQFF	TGTGCCAGCAGCGTAGTGGGTAGCGGGAGAGCCAATGAGCAGTTCTTC
TRBV6-5	.	TRBJ2-2	many	CASSYHPSERGTGELFF	TGTGCCAGCAGTTACCACCCCTCCGAGCGAGGCACCGGGGAGCTGTTTTTT
TRBV30	TRBD1	TRBJ2-7	many	CAWMKGAAYEQYF	TGTGCCTGGATGAAGGGGGCAGCCTACGAGCAGTACTTC
TRBV20-1	TRBD2	TRBJ2-1	.	CSARTSSGSSYNEQFF	TGCAGTGCTCGTACTTCAAGCGGGAGCTCCTACAATGAGCAGTTCTTC
TRBV29-1	TRBD2	TRBJ2-1	.	CSAGLAGVYNEQFF	TGCAGCGCCGGACTAGCGGGAGTCTACAATGAGCAGTTCTTC
TRBV5-5	.	TRBJ2-1	many	CASSWGQSSYNEQFF	TGTGCCAGCAGCTGGGGTCAGAGCTCCTACAATGAGCAGTTCTTC
TRBV20-1	TRBD2	TRBJ2-5	many	CSARGLAGGQETQYF	TGCAGTGCTAGAGGCCTAGCGGGAGGGCAAGAGACCCAGTACTTC
TRBV20-1	.	TRBJ1-1	many	CSALVQNTEAFF	TGCAGTGCTCTAGTCCAGAACACTGAAGCTTTCTTT
TRBV7-2	.	TRBJ1-1	many	CASSLAYSNTEAFF	TGTGCCAGCAGCTTAGCCTACAGCAACACTGAAGCTTTCTTT
TRBV29-1	.	TRBJ2-3	many	CSVGGNSADTQYF	TGCAGCGTTGGGGGAAATTCTGCAGATACGCAGTATTTT
TRBV29-1	.	TRBJ2-3	many	CSVEGQGKDTQYF	TGCAGCGTTGAAGGGCAGGGGAAAGATACGCAGTATTTT
TRBV12-3/TRBV12-4	.	TRBJ1-2	few	CASTPSGTLYGYTF	TGTGCCAGCACCCCTTCCGGGACGTTATATGGCTACACCTTC
TRBV5-6	.	TRBJ2-5	few	CASSVNQFRETQYF	TGTGCCAGCAGCGTAAACCAGTTTCGCGAGACCCAGTACTTC
TRBV7-2	TRBD1	TRBJ1-4	many	CASSVTGGNEKLFF	TGTGCCAGCAGCGTAACAGGGGGCAACGAAAAACTGTTTTTT
TRBV5-6	.	TRBJ2-1	many	CASSQSGYPYNEQFF	TGTGCCAGCAGCCAAAGCGGTTACCCCTACAATGAGCAGTTCTTC
TRBV5-4	.	TRBJ1-1	.	CASSYGGNTEAFF	TGTGCCAGCTCTTACGGGGGGAACACTGAAGCTTTCTTT
TRBV29-1	TRBD2	TRBJ2-5	many	CSVEDVSGSVQETQYF	TGCAGCGTTGAAGATGTAAGCGGGAGTGTTCAAGAGACCCAGTACTTC
TRBV2	TRBD1	TRBJ1-2	many	CAVSQGGYGYTF	TGTGCCGTCTCACAGGGGGGATATGGCTACACCTTC
TRBV29-1	.	TRBJ2-7	many	CSVVLATYEQYF	TGCAGCGTTGTACTAGCCACCTACGAGCAGTACTTC
TRBV6-2/TRBV6-3	TRBD2	TRBJ2-1	many	CASSFELEGGSKNEQFF	TGTGCCAGCAGTTTTGAGTTGGAGGGAGGGTCGAAAAATGAGCAGTTCTTC
TRBV3-1	TRBD1	TRBJ2-1	few	CASSQDRDRYNEQFF	TGTGCCAGCAGCCAAGACAGGGACAGATACAATGAGCAGTTCTTC